This T cell receptor (beta chain) derives from a study of T cell responses to AZD1222 COVID-19 vaccine (dated by TCRdb to about 2021). Turning to the overall study: TCR sequencing was performed for 230 to 250 trial participants, of whom some 200 were given two doses of AZD1222 and some 26 were given two doses of MenACWY control vaccine. Trial participants were enrolled by age into subgroups of 18-55, 56-69 and 70-plus years, and around 150, 28 and 57 TCR-sequenced participants, respectively, were included in these subgroups.

Study-wide conclusions, independent of this receptor: Only five to seven AZD1222 recipients were SARS-CoV-2 seropositive at baseline, limiting conclusions about previously exposed vaccinees. Because no day 14 peak-response samples were available, the repertoires could be characterized only after the peak T cell response. Participants were mostly white British, with more females than males. The authors suggested clonal diversity may have been underestimated. After two AZD1222 doses, both the breadth and the depth of spike-specific TCRs were significantly higher than at day 0 and than in MenACWY recipients. Vaccine-associated CD4 TCRs spanned the whole spike protein, with dominant responses in regions 160-218 and 743-854. The 56-69-year group was small, and its depth increase did not reach significance, likely because of low power. Reportedly, close to half of the unique spike-specific TCRs recognized epitopes lying outside the regions that are mutated in the B.1.351 and B.1.1.7 variants.

The CDR3 regions of human TCRbeta chains were analyzed by immunosequencing. As for the authors' bioinformatics: Repertoire TCRs were checked for matches against a reference library of SARS-CoV-2-specific TCRs that had been generated using the MIRA antigen-specificity platform. Breadth meant the fraction of unique TCRs that were SARS-CoV-2-associated, whereas depth meant the fraction of total T cells that were SARS-CoV-2-associated. Each spike-specific TCR was assigned to its reactive spike region and to a CD4 or CD8 class using the MIRA data. Log10-transformed breadth and depth values were compared by one-way ANOVA with Sidak's multiple comparisons tests. The immuneACCESS repertoire file appears here via TCRdb, limited to in-frame rearrangements. These files lack a portion of the clones; in checked studies, under half of the deficit traces to unresolved V genes, and the cause of the others is not known. D and trimming were read from the DNA, whereas the V and J calls and clone size are those reported in that table. For this sample the table gives approximately 80,000 clones, of which roughly nine tenths were detected only once. The ten largest clones add up to about 3.5% of the sample.

The CDR1 and CDR2 encoded by the germline V gene are SGHRS and YFSETQ. Spanning cysteine to phenylalanine, the CDR3 consists of 15 amino acids. The DNA shown is the 45-base CDR3, in frame from base 1. Cut back by 4 bases and 0 bases, the V and J ends lie 12 bases apart. Turning to this clone: What this receptor recognizes is not known. No per-base quality is available; no much larger clone lies one base away.

The time point label, read with the paper, signifies: about 28 days (+/-7) after the second vaccine dose. AZD1222 recipients given second doses at about 4 weeks or at about 12 weeks were pooled, since spike-specific TCR depth and breadth were not found to differ between the two schedules. Vaccinee samples were obtained from the UK trials COV001 and COV002, which included a single-blind randomized controlled phase 2/3 trial of AZD1222 (ChAdOx1 nCoV-19) in healthy adults. For TCRbeta chain sequencing, PBMC samples from trial participants were taken at day 0 and at day 28 after the second dose. This clonotype was obtained from an adult who received the AZD1222 COVID-19 vaccine. Here the sequenced sample was peripheral blood, taken 28 days after the second AZD1222 dose. The sequence is built from TRBV5-1 and TRBJ2-3; TRBD1 is a weak D gene call, 6 bases matching. The CDR3 amino acid sequence is: CASSRQEPSTDTQYF. The DNA is as follows: TGCGCCAGCAGCCGACAGGAACCTAGCACAGATACGCAGTATTTT.